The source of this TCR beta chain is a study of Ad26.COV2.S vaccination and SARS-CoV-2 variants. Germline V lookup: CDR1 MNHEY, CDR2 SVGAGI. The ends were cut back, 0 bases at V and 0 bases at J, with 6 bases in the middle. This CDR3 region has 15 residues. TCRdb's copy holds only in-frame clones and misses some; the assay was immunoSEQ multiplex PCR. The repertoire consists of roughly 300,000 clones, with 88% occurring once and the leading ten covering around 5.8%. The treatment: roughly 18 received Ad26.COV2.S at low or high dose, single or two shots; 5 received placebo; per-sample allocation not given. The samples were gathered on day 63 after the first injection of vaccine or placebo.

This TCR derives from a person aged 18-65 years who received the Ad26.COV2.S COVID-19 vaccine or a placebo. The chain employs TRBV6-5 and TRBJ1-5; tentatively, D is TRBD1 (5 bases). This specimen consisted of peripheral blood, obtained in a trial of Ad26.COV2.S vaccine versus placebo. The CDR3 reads CASSYSGGSNQPQHF. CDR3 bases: TGTGCCAGCAGTTACTCCGGGGGTAGCAATCAGCCCCAGCATTTT.